This TCR beta chain stems from a study of T-cell memory formation after mild COVID-19. The wider study: Largely donor-specific sequence clusters came from a couple of donors. Findings and caveats of the study: Some SARS-CoV-2-responding clones were already detected in memory before infection. CD8+ contracting clones occupied EMRA, while CD4+ ones occupied mainly CM and EM.

Constant-segment primers and 5'RACE yielded cDNA libraries for TCR alpha and TCR beta, each carrying sample barcodes and UMIs. One entry per CDR3 protein results from TCRdb running MiXCR on the 5' RACE reads. The sample has 350,000 or so distinct CDR3 sequences, 10% to 15% seen once. The V end lost 0 bases, the J end lost 2 bases, and 6 bases lay between the germline ends. CDR1 is LGHNA, CDR2 YNFKEQ, per germline. CDR3 length: 14 amino acids. Regarding this clonotype: What it binds is not known.

This TCR was recovered from a man in his late teens or twenties who had mild COVID-19 (a few samples of this study predate the infection). Cell type and time point are not known. The material sequenced was PBMCs or a T cell subset sorted from them (not recorded which). V usage is TRBV4-2 and J usage is TRBJ2-3; D is unclear. The chain's CDR3 is CASSQESPTDTQYF. The DNA of the CDR3 is TGTGCCAGCAGCCAAGAGAGTCCCACAGATACGCAGTATTTT.